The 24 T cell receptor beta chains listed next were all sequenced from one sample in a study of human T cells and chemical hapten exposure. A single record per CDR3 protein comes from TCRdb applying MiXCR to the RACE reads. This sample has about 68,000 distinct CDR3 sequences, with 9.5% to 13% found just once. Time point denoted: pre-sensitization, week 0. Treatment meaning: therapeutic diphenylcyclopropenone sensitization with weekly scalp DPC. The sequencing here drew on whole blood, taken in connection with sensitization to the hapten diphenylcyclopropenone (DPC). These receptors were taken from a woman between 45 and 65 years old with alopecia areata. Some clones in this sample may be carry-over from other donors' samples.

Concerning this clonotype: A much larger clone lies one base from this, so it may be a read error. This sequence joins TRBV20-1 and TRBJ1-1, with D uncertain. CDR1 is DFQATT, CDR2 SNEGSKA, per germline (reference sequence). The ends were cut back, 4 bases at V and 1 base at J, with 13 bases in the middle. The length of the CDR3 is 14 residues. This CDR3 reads CSANQIRANTEAFF. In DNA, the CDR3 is TGCAGTGCTAACCAGATCAGAGCGAACACTGAAGCTTTCTTT.

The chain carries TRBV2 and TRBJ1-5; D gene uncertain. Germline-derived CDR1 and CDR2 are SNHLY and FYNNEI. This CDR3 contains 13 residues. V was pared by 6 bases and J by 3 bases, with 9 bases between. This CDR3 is CASRAHLNQPQHF. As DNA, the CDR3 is TGTGCCAGCAGAGCACACCTCAATCAGCCCCAGCATTTT.

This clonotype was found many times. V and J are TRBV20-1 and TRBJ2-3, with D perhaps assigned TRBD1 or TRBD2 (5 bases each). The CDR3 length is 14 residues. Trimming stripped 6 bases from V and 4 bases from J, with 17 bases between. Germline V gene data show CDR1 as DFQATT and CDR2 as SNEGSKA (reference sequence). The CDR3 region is CSALTGALADTQYF. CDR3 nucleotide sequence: TGCAGTGCCCTGACCGGGGCCCTGGCAGATACGCAGTATTTT.

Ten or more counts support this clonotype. The CDR3 region is CASSPTVIAEAFF. The CDR3, as DNA: TGTGCCAGCAGTCCGACAGTAATAGCTGAAGCTTTCTTT. This chain uses TRBV2 with TRBJ1-1; tentative D call: TRBD1 (5 bases). With 5 bases removed from V and 6 bases from J, the gap between germline ends came to 13 bases. CDR3 length: 13 amino acids. CDR1 and CDR2 (germline): SNHLY, FYNNEI.

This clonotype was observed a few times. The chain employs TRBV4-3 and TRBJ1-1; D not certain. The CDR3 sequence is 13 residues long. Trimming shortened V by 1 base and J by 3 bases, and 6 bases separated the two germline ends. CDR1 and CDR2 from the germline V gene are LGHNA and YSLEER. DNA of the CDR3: TGCGCCAGCAGCCAAGTATCGTACACTGAAGCTTTCTTT. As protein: CASSQVSYTEAFF.

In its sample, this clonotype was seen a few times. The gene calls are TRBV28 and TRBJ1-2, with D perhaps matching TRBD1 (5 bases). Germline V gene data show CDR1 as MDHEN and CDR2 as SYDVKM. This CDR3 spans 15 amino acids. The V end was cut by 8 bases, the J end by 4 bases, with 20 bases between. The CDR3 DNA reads TGTGCCAGCGGGAGACAGCCAAGCACAACCTATGGCTACACCTTC. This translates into CASGRQPSTTYGYTF.

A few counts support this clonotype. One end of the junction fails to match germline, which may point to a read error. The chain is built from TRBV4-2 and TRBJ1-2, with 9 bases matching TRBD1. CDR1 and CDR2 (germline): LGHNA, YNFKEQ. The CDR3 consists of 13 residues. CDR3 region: CASSPPGQGHTIF. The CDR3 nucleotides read TGTGCCAGCAGTCCCCCGGGACAGGGCCATACTATTTTC.

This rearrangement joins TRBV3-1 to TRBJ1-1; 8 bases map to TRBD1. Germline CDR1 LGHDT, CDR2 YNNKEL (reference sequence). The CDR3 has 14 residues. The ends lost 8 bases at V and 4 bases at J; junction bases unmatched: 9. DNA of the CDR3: TGTGCCAGCGGCTTCAGGGGGCAGGGCACTGAAGCTTTCTTT. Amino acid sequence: CASGFRGQGTEAFF. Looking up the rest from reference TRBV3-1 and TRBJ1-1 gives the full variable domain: DTAVSQTPKYLVTQMGNDKSIKCEQNLGHDTMYWYKQDSKKFLKIMFSYNNKELIINETVPNRFSPKSPDKAHLNLHINSLELGDSAVYFCASGFRGQGTEAFFGQGTRLTVV.

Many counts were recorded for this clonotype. Here the CDR3 reads CASPDPGPLNNEQFF. The CDR3 DNA is TGTGCCAGCCCTGACCCGGGGCCTTTAAACAATGAGCAGTTCTTC. The chain employs TRBV21-1 and TRBJ2-1; the table assigns TRBD1, which was not confirmed against the DNA. TRBV21-1 is deemed a pseudogene. This CDR3 has 15 amino acids.

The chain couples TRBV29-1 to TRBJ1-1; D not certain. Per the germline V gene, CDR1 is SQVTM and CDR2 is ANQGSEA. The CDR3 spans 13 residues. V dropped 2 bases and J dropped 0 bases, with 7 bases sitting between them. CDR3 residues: CSVETVMNTEAFF. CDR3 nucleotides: TGCAGCGTTGAAACAGTTATGAACACTGAAGCTTTCTTT.

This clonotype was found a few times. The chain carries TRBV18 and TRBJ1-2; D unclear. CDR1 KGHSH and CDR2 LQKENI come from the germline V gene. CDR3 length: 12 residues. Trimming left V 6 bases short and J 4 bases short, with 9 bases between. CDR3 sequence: CASSSDGYGYTF. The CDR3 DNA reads TGTGCCAGCTCCTCGGACGGCTATGGCTACACCTTC.

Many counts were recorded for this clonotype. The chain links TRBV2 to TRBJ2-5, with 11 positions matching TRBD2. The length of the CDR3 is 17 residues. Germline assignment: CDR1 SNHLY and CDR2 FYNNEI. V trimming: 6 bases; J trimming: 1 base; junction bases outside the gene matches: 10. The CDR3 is CASSPGSSGGTQETQYF. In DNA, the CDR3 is TGTGCCAGCAGCCCCGGCTCTAGCGGGGGGACCCAAGAGACCCAGTACTTC.

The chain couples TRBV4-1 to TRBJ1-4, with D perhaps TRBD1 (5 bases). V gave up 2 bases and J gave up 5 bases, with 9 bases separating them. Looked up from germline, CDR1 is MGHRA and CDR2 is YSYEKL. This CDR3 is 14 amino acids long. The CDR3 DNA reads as TGCGCCAGCAGCCAACGGCAGGGCAATGAAAAACTGTTTTTT. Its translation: CASSQRQGNEKLFF.

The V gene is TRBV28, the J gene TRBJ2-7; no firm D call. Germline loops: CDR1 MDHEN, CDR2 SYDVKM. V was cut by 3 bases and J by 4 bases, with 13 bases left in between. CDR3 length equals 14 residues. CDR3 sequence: CASSLTSVFYEQYF. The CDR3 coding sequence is TGTGCCAGCAGTTTGACTTCAGTCTTTTACGAGCAGTACTTC.

CDR3 region: CASRPPGQQPPEQYF. The CDR3 coding sequence is TGTGCCAGCAGGCCACCGGGACAGCAACCCCCCGAGCAGTACTTC. This chain joins TRBV28 and TRBJ2-7, with 7 bases matching TRBD1. The germline V gene encodes CDR1 MDHEN and CDR2 SYDVKM. The V and J ends lost 6 bases and 6 bases, in that order; junction bases with no gene match: 14. The CDR3 is 15 residues long. The full variable domain, with the rest looked up from reference TRBV28 and TRBJ2-7, is DVKVTQSSRYLVKRTGEKVFLECVQDMDHENMFWYRQDPGLGLRLIYFSYDVKMKEKGDIPEGYSVSREKKERFSLILESASTNQTSMYLCASRPPGQQPPEQYFGPGTRLTVT.

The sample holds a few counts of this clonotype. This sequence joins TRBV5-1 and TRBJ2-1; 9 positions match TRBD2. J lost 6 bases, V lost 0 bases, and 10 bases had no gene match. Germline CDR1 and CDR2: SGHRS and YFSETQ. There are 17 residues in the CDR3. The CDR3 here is CASSLGVLAGGINEQFF. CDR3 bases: TGCGCCAGCAGCTTGGGGGTACTAGCGGGTGGTATCAATGAGCAGTTCTTC.

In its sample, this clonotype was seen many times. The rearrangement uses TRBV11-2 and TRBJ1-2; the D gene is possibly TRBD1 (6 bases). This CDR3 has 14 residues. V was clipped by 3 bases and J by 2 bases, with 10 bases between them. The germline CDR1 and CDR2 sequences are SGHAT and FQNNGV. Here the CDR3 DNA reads TGTGCCAGCAGCTTCGGGGGCAAGAACTATGGCTACACCTTC. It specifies CASSFGGKNYGYTF.

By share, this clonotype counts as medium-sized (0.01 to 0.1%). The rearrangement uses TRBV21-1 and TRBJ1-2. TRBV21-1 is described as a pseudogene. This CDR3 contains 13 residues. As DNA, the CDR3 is TGTGCCAGCAGCCCGGTTAAAGCTTATGGCTACACCTTC. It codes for CASSPVKAYGYTF.

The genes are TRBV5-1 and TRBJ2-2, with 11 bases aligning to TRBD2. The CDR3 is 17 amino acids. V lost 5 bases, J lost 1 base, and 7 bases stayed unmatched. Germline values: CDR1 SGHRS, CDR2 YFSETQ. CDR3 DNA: TGCGCCAGCAGAGACAGGACTAGCGGGTGGAACACCGGGGAGCTGTTTTTT. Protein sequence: CASRDRTSGWNTGELFF.

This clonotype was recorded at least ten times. The CDR3 DNA reads TGTGCCAGCAGCCAACCCGCGAGGGGCGCGGACTATGGCTACACCTTC. Protein product: CASSQPARGADYGYTF. The chain has TRBV3-1 and TRBJ1-2; the D gene is possibly TRBD1 (5 bases). The CDR3 sequence is 16 residues long. V lost 2 bases and J 3 bases, leaving 16 bases between the germline ends. The germline V gene encodes CDR1 LGHDT and CDR2 YNNKEL (reference sequence).

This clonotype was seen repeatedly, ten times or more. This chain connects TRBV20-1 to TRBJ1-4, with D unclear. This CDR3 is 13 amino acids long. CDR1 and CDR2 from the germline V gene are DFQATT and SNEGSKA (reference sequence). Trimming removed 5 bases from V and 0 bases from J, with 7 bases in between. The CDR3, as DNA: TGCAGTGCTGAGACTGCAACTAATGAAAAACTGTTTTTT. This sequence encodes CSAETATNEKLFF.

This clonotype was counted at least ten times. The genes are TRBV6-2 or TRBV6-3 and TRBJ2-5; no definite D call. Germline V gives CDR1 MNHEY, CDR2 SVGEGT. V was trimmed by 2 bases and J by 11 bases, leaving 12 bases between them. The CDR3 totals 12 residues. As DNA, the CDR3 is TGTGCCAGCAGTTACGGGCCCGGCCTGCAGTACTTC. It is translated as CASSYGPGLQYF.

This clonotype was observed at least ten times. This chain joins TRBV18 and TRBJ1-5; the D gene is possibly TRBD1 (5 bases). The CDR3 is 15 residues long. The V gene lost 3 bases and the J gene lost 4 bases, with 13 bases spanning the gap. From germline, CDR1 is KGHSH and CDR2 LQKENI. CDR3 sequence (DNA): TGTGCCAGCTCACCGGGGGAGGTCCGGAATCAGCCCCAGCATTTT. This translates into CASSPGEVRNQPQHF.

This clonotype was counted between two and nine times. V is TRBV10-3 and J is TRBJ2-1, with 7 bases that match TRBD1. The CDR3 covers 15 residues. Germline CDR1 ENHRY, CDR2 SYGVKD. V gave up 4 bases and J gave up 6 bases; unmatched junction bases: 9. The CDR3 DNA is TGTGCCATCAGTGGCTCCGGGACAGCTCTCAATGAGCAGTTCTTC. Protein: CAISGSGTALNEQFF.